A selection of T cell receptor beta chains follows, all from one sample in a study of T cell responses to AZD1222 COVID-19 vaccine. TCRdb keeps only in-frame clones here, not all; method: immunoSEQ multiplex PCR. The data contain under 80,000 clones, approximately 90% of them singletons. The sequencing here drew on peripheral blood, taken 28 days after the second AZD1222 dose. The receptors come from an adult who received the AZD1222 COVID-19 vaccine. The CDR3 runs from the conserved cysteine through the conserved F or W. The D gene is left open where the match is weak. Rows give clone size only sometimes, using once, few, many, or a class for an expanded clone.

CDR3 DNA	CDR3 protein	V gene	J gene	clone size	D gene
TGTGCCTGGAGGTCGGGGACTAGCGGGACAGTCGGGGAGCTGTTTTTT	CAWRSGTSGTVGELFF	TRBV30	TRBJ2-2	NA	TRBD2
TGTGCCAGTAGTATGGGGACTAGCGGGAGCGTCGGGGAGCTGTTTTTT	CASSMGTSGSVGELFF	TRBV19	TRBJ2-2	NA	TRBD2
TGTGCCAGCATCCGGGACCCTAGCACAGATACGCAGTATTTT	CASIRDPSTDTQYF	TRBV2	TRBJ2-3	NA	NA
TGTGCCAGCAGCTCGAGTGGGACAGAGAATTCACCCCTCCACTTT	CASSSSGTENSPLHF	TRBV7-3	TRBJ1-6	NA	TRBD1
TGTGCTAGTGGTTTGGTACGATGGCAGGACAGGGGTAATGAGCAGTTCTTC	CASGLVRWQDRGNEQFF	TRBV12-5	TRBJ2-1	NA	TRBD1
TGTGCCAGCAGTTCTGGACGATATACTGAAGCTTTCTTT	CASSSGRYTEAFF	TRBV6-2/TRBV6-3	TRBJ1-1	NA	NA
TGTGCCTGGAGAAAACCGGGACTACTCACCGGGGAGCTGTTTTTT	CAWRKPGLLTGELFF	TRBV30	TRBJ2-2	NA	TRBD2
TGTGCCAGCAGGGGCCGGACTAGCTCCCATGAGCAGTTCTTC	CASRGRTSSHEQFF	TRBV4-2	TRBJ2-1	NA	TRBD2
TGCGCCAGCAGTGGGATGGACAGGGGGGTATTCAATGAGCAGTTCTTC	CASSGMDRGVFNEQFF	TRBV10-1	TRBJ2-1	NA	TRBD1
TGTGCCAGCAGCCGGACGGATTCTAACTATGGCTACACCTTC	CASSRTDSNYGYTF	TRBV9	TRBJ1-2	NA	NA
TGTGCCAGCAGTTTAGTTGGGGAGCCTGTGCCCTCAACTCCCACAGATACGCAGTATTTT	CASSLVGEPVPSTPTDTQYF	TRBV27	TRBJ2-3	NA	NA
TGTGCCAGCAGCTTAGCTAACAGGGGGCAGGGCACCATATATTTT	CASSLANRGQGTIYF	TRBV7-8	TRBJ1-3	few	TRBD1
TGTGCCAGCTCACCGCCAGGTTCCGGGGCTTCACCCCTCCACTTT	CASSPPGSGASPLHF	TRBV18	TRBJ1-6	NA	NA
TGTGCCAGCAGCGTAGGAGGCCGAGCGTATGAGCAGTTCTTC	CASSVGGRAYEQFF	TRBV9	TRBJ2-1	NA	NA
TGTGCCAGCAACCGGGGGGGCAATCAGCCCCAGCATTTT	CASNRGGNQPQHF	TRBV12-3/TRBV12-4	TRBJ1-5	NA	NA
TGTGCCAGCAGTGAAGCGGCCGGTAGACCATCAATTTCACCCCTCCACTTT	CASSEAAGRPSISPLHF	TRBV6-1	TRBJ1-6	NA	NA
TGTGCTAGTGGTCCCAGCGGGAGCCTGAACATTCAGTACTTC	CASGPSGSLNIQYF	TRBV12-5	TRBJ2-4	NA	TRBD2
TGTGCCAGCTCACCACTGAGTAGGAACACTGAAGCTTTCTTT	CASSPLSRNTEAFF	TRBV18	TRBJ1-1	once	NA
TGTGCCAGCAGCTTAGGGGGGGCGGGAGATGGTAATGAGCAGTTCTTC	CASSLGGAGDGNEQFF	TRBV7-2	TRBJ2-1	NA	NA
TGTGCCAGCAGCCTGACCGGGCTAGCGGGAGAGGGAGTGGGATCCTACAATGAGCAGTTCTTC	CASSLTGLAGEGVGSYNEQFF	TRBV7-3	TRBJ2-1	NA	TRBD2
TGTGCCAGCAGCCAAGATTCCGGACTAGCGGGAGGGAGGTACAATGAGCAGTTCTTC	CASSQDSGLAGGRYNEQFF	TRBV14	TRBJ2-1	NA	TRBD2
TGTGCCAGCATGCAGACAGGGACGTACAATGAGCAGTTCTTC	CASMQTGTYNEQFF	TRBV6-5	TRBJ2-1	NA	TRBD1
TGTGCCATCGAGGGGGCTAGCGGGAGGGCAGAAGAGCAGTTCTTC	CAIEGASGRAEEQFF	TRBV10-3	TRBJ2-1	NA	TRBD2
TGTGCCAGTAGTATCAGGGAGACCCAGTACTTC	CASSIRETQYF	TRBV19	TRBJ2-5	NA	NA
TGTGCCAGCAGCAGCCTTCAGGGGGGGGTCAATCAGCCCCAGCATTTT	CASSSLQGGVNQPQHF	TRBV2	TRBJ1-5	once	TRBD1
TGCAGCGTCGAGCGGAGGGACAATGAGCAGTTCTTC	CSVERRDNEQFF	TRBV29-1	TRBJ2-1	NA	NA
TGTGCTAGTGGTTTGGTCGTGACAGGCTCGCGGTTTAAAGCTTTCTTT	CASGLVVTGSRFKAFF	TRBV12-5	TRBJ1-1	NA	NA
TGCGCCAGCAGCCGTGGACAGGTTCCCGGGGAGCTGTTTTTT	CASSRGQVPGELFF	TRBV5-1	TRBJ2-2	few	TRBD1
TGTGCCAGCAGCTCGGGACAGGAACTCTACGAGCAGTACTTC	CASSSGQELYEQYF	TRBV7-8	TRBJ2-7	NA	TRBD1
TGTGCCAGCAGCTTGGGACCCTTACGGGACGAGCAGTACTTC	CASSLGPLRDEQYF	TRBV5-8	TRBJ2-7	NA	NA
TGTGCCAGCAGCACCGACACGCTTACAGAGACCCAGTACTTC	CASSTDTLTETQYF	TRBV7-2	TRBJ2-5	NA	NA
TGTGCCAGCTCACCCAGTAATGAAAAACTGTTTTTT	CASSPSNEKLFF	TRBV18	TRBJ1-4	NA	NA
TGTGCCAGCTCCGCATCAGGACTCCACGAGCAGTACTTC	CASSASGLHEQYF	TRBV6-5	TRBJ2-7	NA	NA
TGTGCCAGCAGCTTGTCCGGGACCACAGGCGGAAAGACCCAGTACTTC	CASSLSGTTGGKTQYF	TRBV5-4	TRBJ2-5	NA	NA
TGTGCCAGCAACCCAGACAGGAGTGGAAACACCATATATTTT	CASNPDRSGNTIYF	TRBV6-5	TRBJ1-3	NA	NA
TGTGCCAGCAGGGGTGGGGCAGCCCCGGAGCCCCAGCATTTT	CASRGGAAPEPQHF	TRBV2	TRBJ1-5	once	NA
TGTGCCAGCAGTTTATTAGACCGGACAGGGGTCGGAGCGGGAACAGGACCCCGGGAGACCCAGTACTTC	CASSLLDRTGVGAGTGPRETQYF	TRBV27	TRBJ2-5	NA	TRBD1
TGTGCCAGCAGTTTAGATGTTCAAGAGACCCAGTACTTC	CASSLDVQETQYF	TRBV12-3/TRBV12-4	TRBJ2-5	NA	NA
TGTGCCAGCTCGCCTACACTAGGGGAAGGAGAGACCCAGTACTTC	CASSPTLGEGETQYF	TRBV18	TRBJ2-5	NA	NA
TGCGCCAGCAGCTTGGGGGTCTACGAGCAGTACTTC	CASSLGVYEQYF	TRBV5-1	TRBJ2-7	once	NA
TGTGCCACCAAAGACCCTCCCCGCGGCGAAAAACTGTTTTTT	CATKDPPRGEKLFF	TRBV2	TRBJ1-4	NA	NA
TGTGCCAGCAGCTTAGACCAGGGCTCTGATGGCTACACCTTC	CASSLDQGSDGYTF	TRBV11-2	TRBJ1-2	NA	NA
TGTGCCAGCACCAGAACAGGGGGCGGTGGAAACACCATATATTTT	CASTRTGGGGNTIYF	TRBV2	TRBJ1-3	NA	TRBD1
TGTGCCAGCAGCTTAGATGGGGGACCAGACTTC	CASSLDGGPDF	TRBV7-2	TRBJ2-5	NA	NA
TGTGCCAGCAGCCAACGACAGGGCTATCAGCCCCAGCATTTT	CASSQRQGYQPQHF	TRBV28	TRBJ1-5	NA	TRBD1
TGTGCCAGCAGCTTAGCGACTAGCGGGCAAGAGACCCAGTACTTC	CASSLATSGQETQYF	TRBV7-2	TRBJ2-5	NA	TRBD2
TGTGCCAGCAGTTACCGTTGGACAGGGAACACTGAAGCTTTCTTT	CASSYRWTGNTEAFF	TRBV6-5	TRBJ1-1	NA	TRBD1
TGTGCCAGCAGTTACTCGGCCAGGGGGAACACTGAAGCTTTCTTT	CASSYSARGNTEAFF	TRBV6-5	TRBJ1-1	medium-sized	NA
TGTGCCAGCAGTGAAGTTGGCTATGGCTACACCTTC	CASSEVGYGYTF	TRBV2	TRBJ1-2	NA	NA
TGTGCCAGCAGCGTAGGAGGGCGCACTGAAGCTTTCTTT	CASSVGGRTEAFF	TRBV9	TRBJ1-1	NA	NA
TGTGCCAGCTCACCGACAGGGGACACTGAAGCTTTCTTT	CASSPTGDTEAFF	TRBV18	TRBJ1-1	NA	TRBD1
TGTGCCAGCAGCCTCCGGACAGGGCGCAACTCTGGGGCCAACGTCCTGACTTTC	CASSLRTGRNSGANVLTF	TRBV4-2	TRBJ2-6	NA	TRBD1
TGTGCCAGCAGCTTTTTGGGCAACAGGGCCCATAACTCCTACGAGCAGTACTTC	CASSFLGNRAHNSYEQYF	TRBV7-9	TRBJ2-7	NA	NA